This TCR beta chain was captured by sequencing in a study of cytomegalovirus exposure and HLA in healthy donors. The CDR3 contains 14 residues. Per germline, CDR1 SGHDT and CDR2 YYEEEE. Trimming took off 0 bases at V and 1 base at J, with 7 bases between the two ends. For this clone: The target antigen is unknown.

General observations from the study: Within an earlier analysis, most TCR beta V segments proved productive either about 87% or about 30% of the time. Reports credit the classifier with highly specific, highly sensitive diagnosis of cytomegalovirus status. Another analysis was done later, and it associated 16,951 TCR beta sequences with HLA alleles at 0.05 false discovery rate.

PCR amplification relied on 60 Vbeta primers (plus 13 Jbeta primers). The table came from immunoSEQ multiplex PCR; TCRdb's copy has only in-frame clones and leaves some out. The data contain about 150,000 clones, around 80% of them seen just once; the ten biggest clones take up around 1.9%. This sequence was found in a man aged 18 to 30 in good health and CMV-seronegative. The chain carries TRBV5-6 and TRBJ1-1; no clear D. Sequenced input: PBMCs. CDR3 coding DNA: TGTGCCAGCAGCTTGGCCACGGGGAACACTGAAGCTTTCTTT. Translating it yields CASSLATGNTEAFF.